One sample yielded the 21 T cell receptor beta chains listed below, sequenced in a study of tumor-infiltrating lymphocytes in primary liver carcinoma. Total RNA and DNA came together from 20-30 mg of bulk tissue without cell sorting. Starting from around 500 ng of total RNA, TCR beta cDNA was produced with a primer in the constant region. Sequencing libraries for TCR beta derived from three nested multiplex PCR rounds that used slightly modified ARM-PCR. The first two PCR rounds used TRBV1-TRBV30 primers with a Cbeta primer, roughly 10 cycles each. One entry per CDR3 protein, called by TCRdb with MiXCR from the multiplex PCR reads. Of tens of thousands of distinct CDR3 sequences in the sample, approximately 82% were seen once. The sequencing input was tumor-adjacent normal liver tissue. Source of these receptors: a man in his forties or fifties with primary liver carcinoma and hepatitis B virus infection.

With regard to this clonotype: A junction boundary mismatches the germline segment, possibly from a read error. The genes are TRBV6-1 and TRBJ1-2; unclear D gene. The V gene's germline CDR1 is MNHNS and CDR2 SASEGT. CDR3 size: 12 residues. The chain's CDR3 is CVSSAPLYGYTF. The CDR3 DNA follows: TGTGTCAGCAGTGCACCCCTATATGGCTACACCTTC.

This clonotype was observed a single time. The junction departs from germline at one end; a sequencing error may be responsible. The chain links TRBV6-2 or TRBV6-3 to TRBJ2-7; TRBD2 matches 7 bases. CDR3 length: 13 residues. Per the germline V gene, CDR1 is MNHEY and CDR2 is SVGEGT. CDR3 in amino acids: CTRSSGRDYEQYF. The CDR3 region has the DNA TGTACCAGGAGCTCAGGGAGGGACTACGAGCAGTACTTC.

The CDR3 is CASSQRVPGANVLTF. The CDR3 DNA reads TGTGCCAGCAGTCAAAGGGTTCCTGGGGCCAACGTCCTGACTTTC. V is TRBV6-5 and J is TRBJ2-6; D unclear. The CDR3 covers 15 residues. Between the trimmed V and J ends, which lost 5 bases and 2 bases, there was a span of 10 bases. Germline lookup yields CDR1 MNHEY and CDR2 SVGAGI.

Of note for this clonotype: At one end, the junction sequence differs from germline, possibly due to a read error. CDR3 amino acids: CASSHRTGGLNEQYF. CDR3 bases: TGCGCCAGCAGTCATAGGACAGGGGGCCTGAACGAGCAGTACTTC. The genes are TRBV12-3 or TRBV12-4 and TRBJ2-7; TRBD1 agrees at 11 bases. The CDR3 length is 15 residues.

This clonotype was detected ten times or more. A read error may be the cause here, since a much bigger clone is one base away. This sequence joins TRBV10-2 and TRBJ2-7; 8 bases agree with TRBD2. The CDR3 is made up of 14 amino acids. The V gene end was trimmed by 4 bases and the J gene end by 3 bases; junction bases not matched to a gene: 5. The V gene's germline CDR1 is WSHSY and CDR2 SAAADI. The CDR3 DNA sequence: TGCGCCAGCAGTGTGTCGGGACTAGGCTACGAGCAGTACTTC. Its translation: CASSVSGLGYEQYF.

Turning to this clonotype: A read error may produce the germline difference seen at one junction end. V usage is TRBV5-8 and J usage is TRBJ2-6; D is perhaps TRBD1 or TRBD2 (5 bases each). The CDR3 has 14 amino acids. The germline CDR1 and CDR2 sequences are SGHTS and YDEGEE. This CDR3 is CASSPTAGTNVLSF. The CDR3 coding sequence is TGTGCCAGCAGCCCGACGGCTGGGACCAACGTCCTGAGTTTC. Variable domain in full (rest from reference TRBV5-8 and TRBJ2-6): EAGVTQSPTHLIKTRGQQATLRCSPISGHTSVYWYQQALGLGLQFLLWYDEGEERNRGNFPPRFSGRQFPNYSSELNVNALELEDSALYLCASSPTAGTNVLSFGAGSRLTVL.

This clonotype was picked up many times. The junction departs from germline at one end; a sequencing error may be responsible. This chain links TRBV11-2 with TRBJ2-2; TRBD1 aligns across 8 bases. This CDR3 is built from 15 residues. Germline V lookup: CDR1 SGHAT, CDR2 FQNNGV. The chain's CDR3 is CASGLRDRNTGKLFF. In DNA form, the CDR3 reads TGTGCCAGCGGCTTAAGGGACAGGAACACCGGGAAGCTGTTTTTT.

Turning to this clonotype: A read error may account for a junction end that differs from germline. V gene TRBV6-1 combines with J gene TRBJ1-2, with 11 bases fitting TRBD1. The CDR3 loop spans 16 amino acids. The V gene's germline CDR1 is MNHNS and CDR2 SASEGT. CDR3 residues: CAGSPRTGGNSYGYAF. The DNA of the CDR3 is TGTGCCGGTAGTCCCCGGACAGGGGGCAATTCCTATGGCTACGCCTTC.

Concerning this clonotype: The junction and the germline gene differ at one end; a read error may be behind it. The genes are TRBV10-3 and TRBJ2-3; 11 positions agree with TRBD2. The CDR3 runs to 18 residues. Germline values: CDR1 ENHRY, CDR2 SYGVKD. The CDR3 reads CAICASSMTSGVTDTQYF. The CDR3 DNA sequence: TGCGCCATCTGTGCATCCTCAATGACTAGCGGGGTCACAGATACGCAGTATTTT.

Comments on this clonotype: The CDR3 ends on some other residue instead of the conserved phenylalanine or tryptophan, so this is likely a read error. V and J are TRBV11-1 and TRBJ2-2, with TRBD1 matching over 7 bases. Germline CDR1 is SGHAT and CDR2 is FQDESV (reference sequence). This CDR3 is 16 amino acids long. In DNA form, the CDR3 reads TGTACCAGCAGCTTATGGTCGGGACAGAACACCTGGGAGCTGTTTTAT. This gives the protein CTSSLWSGQNTWELFY.

By sample fraction, this clonotype is hyperexpanded. The gene calls are TRBV10-2 and TRBJ1-1; no clear D. The germline V gene encodes CDR1 WSHSY and CDR2 SAAADI. This CDR3 contains 13 residues. V was trimmed by 3 bases and J by 2 bases, leaving 7 bases between them. DNA for the CDR3: TGCGCCAGCAGTGAAGTAGAAAACACTGAAGCTTTCTTT. Translating it yields CASSEVENTEAFF.

Concerning this clonotype: One end of the junction varies from germline; a read error may be responsible. The CDR3 bases are TGTGCTATCAGTGAAGGTCAGGGCAGAGGGCTGCCCCAGCATTTT. Its translation is CAISEGQGRGLPQHF. The chain combines TRBV10-3 with TRBJ1-5; the D gene is possibly TRBD1 (5 bases). CDR1 and CDR2 from the germline V gene are ENHRY and SYGVKD. CDR3 length: 15 residues.

DNA for the CDR3: TGCAGTGCCATGACATCTGAGACCGACACTCCCAACGAGCAGTACTTC. It specifies CSAMTSETDTPNEQYF. The chain is built from TRBV29-1 and TRBJ2-7; no firm D call. CDR1 is SQVTM, CDR2 ANQGSEA, per germline. CDR3 length: 16 residues.

A remark on this clonotype: Germline is not matched at one junction end, which may reflect a read error. This chain uses TRBV29-1 with TRBJ1-3, with D hard to call. Germline V gives CDR1 SQVTM, CDR2 ANQGSEA. The CDR3 loop spans 13 amino acids. CDR3 nucleotides: TGCAACGTGGTAACTAACTCTGGATACACCATATATTTT. It translates to CNVVTNSGYTIYF.

Details on this clonotype: Relative to the germline gene, one junction end is altered; a read error may explain this. The V gene is TRBV7-9, the J gene TRBJ2-3, with D possibly being TRBD2 (5 bases). Germline CDR1 reads SEHNR; CDR2 reads FQNEAQ (reference sequence). The CDR3 is made up of 17 amino acids. CDR3 protein: CASNLDRGWRRTDTQYF. The CDR3 DNA reads TGTGCCAGCAACTTAGATAGAGGGTGGCGGCGCACAGACACGCAGTATTTT.

This clonotype was seen at least ten times. The chain couples TRBV24-1 to TRBJ1-2, with D uncertain. The CDR3 is 16 amino acids. Looked up from germline, CDR1 is KGHDR and CDR2 is SFDVKD. Trimming took off 3 bases at V and 3 bases at J, with 16 bases between the two ends. The CDR3: CATSDPVSGGHYGYTF. CDR3 coding DNA: TGTGCCACCAGTGATCCAGTTTCGGGAGGGCACTATGGCTACACCTTC.

CDR3 loop: CSVERTKGDTQYF. DNA for the CDR3: TGCAGCGTTGAACGGACAAAGGGAGATACGCAGTATTTT. The rearrangement uses TRBV29-1 and TRBJ2-3; TRBD1 is a possible D gene (5 bases). Trimming shortened V by 2 bases and J by 5 bases, and 11 bases separated the two germline ends. The CDR3 has 13 residues. Per the germline V gene, CDR1 is SQVTM and CDR2 is ANQGSEA.

Regarding this clonotype: One end of the junction fails to match germline, which may point to a read error. The chain joins TRBV13 to TRBJ2-1, with 8 bases fitting TRBD2. This CDR3 contains 18 residues. The germline gives CDR1 PRHDT, CDR2 FYEKMQ (reference sequence). The CDR3 DNA reads TGTGCCAGGAGCTCAGCCCTACTTCGGCGGGAGGTCTACAATGAGCAGTTCTTC. Amino acid sequence: CARSSALLRREVYNEQFF.

This clonotype is categorized as medium-sized. V and J are TRBV29-1 and TRBJ1-2; weak D call: TRBD1 (6 bases). The germline V and J ends were trimmed by 0 bases and 2 bases, with 13 bases remaining between them. The CDR3 extends over 15 amino acids. CDR1 is SQVTM, CDR2 ANQGSEA, per germline. The chain's CDR3 is CSVEDLTGKNYGYTF. Written as DNA, the CDR3 is TGCAGCGTTGAAGATCTTACAGGGAAGAACTATGGCTACACCTTC.

This clonotype was detected a few times. Because the CDR3 is missing its conserved closing phenylalanine or tryptophan, this is likely a read error. This CDR3 reads CAWSIGRAREAFI. CDR3 sequence (DNA): TGTGCCTGGAGTATCGGGAGGGCCCGTGAAGCTTTCATT. The chain carries TRBV30 and TRBJ1-1; no definite D call. Trimming left V 2 bases short and J 7 bases short, with 14 bases between. This CDR3 has 13 residues. From germline, CDR1 is GTSNPN and CDR2 SVGIG (reference sequence).

V and J are TRBV6-2 or TRBV6-3 and TRBJ2-7; 9 bases are shared with TRBD2. The germline gives CDR1 MNHEY, CDR2 SVGEGT. V lost 6 bases to trimming and J lost 4 bases; unmatched junction nucleotides: 10. This CDR3 contains 15 residues. The CDR3 DNA reads TGTGCCAGCAGCATTCCGACTAGCGGAAGGTACGAGCAGTACTTC. It translates to CASSIPTSGRYEQYF.